This entry is about one TCR beta chain. Its antigen is currently not known. Base qualities are missing; no much larger clone stands one base away. The donors belonged to the validation cohort of over a hundred subjects, which was separate from the approximately 700-subject first cohort. These data are taken from a study of cytomegalovirus exposure and HLA in healthy donors (dated by TCRdb to about 2017). Background for the entire study: A later analysis indicated that the 90 to 150 validation repertoires were generated on the platform also employed for the approximately 690 repertoires of the first cohort. The aim of the study was to test whether cataloging public T cell receptors could identify signatures of past pathogen exposure. In addition to the first cohort of hundreds of subjects, a separate validation cohort of around 110 different subjects was used. To predict cytomegalovirus infection status, the study brought together high-throughput TCR immunosequencing, statistical association of individual TCRs with disease status, and machine learning.

The library was obtained by the immunoSEQ multiplex PCR assay. Processing in the source paper ran as follows. A statistical classification framework was built to diagnose cytomegalovirus status from the catalog of TCR beta chain sequences. TCRdb re-hosts the immuneACCESS table, in-frame sequences only. Its copies lack some clones; in the studies checked, an unresolved V gene accounts for under half of them, and the cause for the rest is not known. Clone size and V and J calls were adopted from that table, with D and trimming inferred from the DNA. The sample has roughly 150,000 clones on record, 90% to 95% of them singletons. Clones ranked in the top ten supply 0.69% of the sample. What the authors observed across the whole study: In vitro tests confirmed that a few of the cytomegalovirus-associated TCR beta chains recognize cytomegalovirus antigens. The validation cohort had no HLA typing available for a later analysis, so co-occurrence within that cohort was assessed over all 120 or so repertoires. The study listed 150 to 200 TCR beta chains as associated with cytomegalovirus. A later analysis found that TCRs clustered in the first cohort also tended to co-occur in the 120 validation repertoires, with approximately 93% of cluster scores above 0. Cytomegalovirus status was reported to be diagnosed by the classifier with high specificity and sensitivity in both the original and validation cohorts. Most TCR sequences were seen in very few donors, while some public TCRs were found in many individuals. The authors suggested that the approach could potentially be extended to other disease states and immunological phenotypes.

V is pared back by 5 bases and J by 6 bases, with 17 bases lying between the germline termini. The germline V gene (reference sequence) specifies SEHNR as CDR1 and FQNEAQ as CDR2. The CDR3 contains 14 residues, cysteine and valine counted. Of the read, only the CDR3 DNA is kept; its 42 bases are in frame from base 1. Recombination joined TRBV7-9 with TRBJ2-7, with TRBD2 perhaps the D gene, on 7 matching bases. The sample was PBMCs. This sequence originates from a man aged 18 to 29 in good health and CMV-seronegative. The CDR3 corresponds to CASSGAGAPLEQYV. In nucleotides, the sequence is TGTGCCAGCAGCGGGGCGGGGGCGCCTCTCGAGCAGTACGTC.